The entry below gives a single TCR beta chain sequence along with its context. V shed 6 bases and J shed 7 bases, with 12 bases lying between them. CDR1 and CDR2 (germline): MNHEY, SVGAGI. The CDR3 contains 12 residues. The data are from a study of blood T cell repertoires in COVID-19. Study details: Material from acute and convalescent COVID-19 was sourced from the United States, Italy and Spain. Sample material is recorded as cDNA or gDNA derived from T cells, B-cell-depleted T cells, or PBMCs.

Participants were aged roughly 18 to 90 years from more than 20 US areas. Profiled with immunoSEQ multiplex PCR; TCRdb holds only in-frame clones, not every one. The table records roughly 180,000 clones, 65% to 85% of them present only once. The chain has TRBV6-5 and TRBJ1-1, with D possibly matching TRBD1 (6 bases). The origin of this receptor is a woman in her forties or fifties in a cohort exposed to, infected with or recovered from COVID-19 (not recorded which). The sample comprised PBMCs or T cells enriched from blood (not recorded which). CDR3: CASSNTGIEAFF. The CDR3 region has the DNA TGTGCCAGCAGCAATACAGGGATTGAAGCTTTCTTT.